This T cell receptor beta chain was observed in a study of OX40 agonist ivuxolimab in advanced cancers. With respect to the entire study: The costimulatory receptor OX40 (CD134) was targeted by ivuxolimab, a fully human IgG2 agonistic monoclonal antibody. Intravenous ivuxolimab was administered to patients every 2 weeks at six dose levels: 0.01, 0.1, 0.3, 1.5, 3 and 10 mg/kg. Of the approximately 50 dose-escalation patients, hepatocellular carcinoma was present in 19, melanoma in approximately 15, renal cell carcinoma in 9 and head and neck cancer in 9. In the dose-escalation cohort, 82.7% of patients were male, and the mean age was approximately 60 years, with a range of 23 to 79. Patients were allowed to have had prior anti-PD-1, anti-PD-L1 or anti-CTLA-4 therapy, and 30% to 50% of the dose-escalation patients had previously received checkpoint inhibitors. Partial responses were achieved by three dose-escalation patients, of whom one had hepatocellular carcinoma and two had cutaneous melanoma. Peripheral TCRbeta sequencing was intended to test whether TCR sequence diversity was altered and clonal T-cell expansion was caused by ivuxolimab. The monotherapy dose-escalation portion (N of about 50 patients) of the phase I ivuxolimab trial is reported in the paper. What the research found in general, with its limitations: Low levels of normalized T-cell clonal expansion were also shown by some nonresponding patients. After ivuxolimab, CD8+ T cells had more expanded clones than CD4+ T cells on average. Partial responders in the 0.1-3.0 mg/kg groups had among the lowest normalized peripheral clonal expansion, especially among CD8+ T cells. Which antigens the clonally expanded peripheral T cells were specific for was not determined. Clonal expansion of both CD4+ and CD8+ blood T cells was observed from baseline to week 6 at doses 0.1 to 3.0 mg/kg.

Comment on this clone: Its antigen target is currently unknown. Base qualities are not at hand, and no much larger clone is one base apart.

Genomic DNA was isolated from the sorted cells so that the TCRbeta CDR3 region could be sequenced. TCRbeta CDR3 regions were sequenced using the immunoSEQ Assay. Sourced from immuneACCESS, this table was stored by TCRdb with only in-frame sequences that have V and J called. A share of the clones is absent; for the studies checked, an unresolved V gene accounts for under half, and the remainder has no known explanation. The sample table records tens of thousands of clones; over 80% of these occur just once. Less than 25% of the sample is in the top ten clones. Between the V and J ends, shortened by 0 bases and 3 bases respectively, the junction contains 10 bases. The germline V gene (reference sequence) supplies CDR1 SGHKS and CDR2 YYEKEE. Inclusive of the bounding cysteine and phenylalanine, the CDR3 is 14 residues long. The sequence is cut down to CDR3 DNA, 42 bases in frame from base 1. Patients with autoimmune disease history or receiving systemic immunosuppression were excluded from the trial. Peripheral blood for TCR sequencing was collected from all dose cohorts at baseline, on cycle 4 day 1, and on cycle 7 day 1. The samples were drawn from a first-in-human, open-label, multicenter phase I dose-escalation trial of ivuxolimab. Adults with locally advanced or metastatic melanoma, renal cell, hepatocellular, or head and neck squamous cell carcinoma were enrolled in the trial. Before TCR sequencing, CD4+ and CD8+ T cells were separately sorted from peripheral blood.

The chain joins TRBV5-5 to TRBJ2-7; TRBD1 is perhaps the D gene, given 5 matching bases. This clonotype was obtained from an adult with an advanced solid tumor such as melanoma, head and neck, liver or kidney cancer. Sequenced material: CD4+ or CD8+ T cells sorted from blood, taken in a trial of the OX40 agonist ivuxolimab. The CDR3 protein is CASSLGQIIYEQYF. The sequenced DNA is TGTGCCAGCAGCTTGGGACAGATAATCTACGAGCAGTACTTC.